This record covers a single T cell receptor beta chain. This clonotype has just a few counts. The antigen it recognizes is unknown. Within one base of it there is no much larger clone, and no base qualities were kept. TCR beta CDR3 regions were amplified from RNA transcripts for repertoire sequencing. The first round was an RT-PCR using HTBI primers with the Qiagen OneStep RT-PCR kit, and this first round was followed by a second-round multiplex PCR, then size selection and purification. Libraries were sequenced on an Illumina HiSeq2000 using paired-end 100 bp reads. From the authors' description of their analysis: SOAPnuke was used to process the reads, throwing out any read that had adapters, had uncalled bases, had a mean Phred below 15, or lacked an exact constant-primer or identifier match. COPE v1.2.5 was used to merge high-quality paired reads. Each unique nucleotide sequence was defined as a clonotype, and clonotypes were aligned to IMGT TRB V, D and J references with MiTCR v1.1. The analysis was limited to V-J combinations with a frequency above 0.0001, which together covered approximately 99% of the repertoires. A TCR clonal expansion and chaos score per V-J combination was defined as the ratio of F50 clonal expansion to chaos observed in the TCRdist matrix. Welch's t-statistics and random forest were used to reduce features to about 14 V-J combinations, which were fed into a naive Bayes classifier. The similarity between thyroid and blood repertoires was quantified using the Morisita-Horn index. TCRdb took the public reads, trimmed them with fastp at Q25, ran MiXCR for clone calling and kept in-frame beta chains. Every distinct CDR3 protein forms one entry, paired with its most common genes and DNA. V and J calls and clone size were set by TCRdb, not the authors. This sample holds 150,000 or so distinct CDR3 sequences; around 40% were observed only once. The ten most abundant clones make up nearly 9% of the sample.

These data originate in a study of Graves' ophthalmopathy and Graves' hyperthyroidism (dated by TCRdb to 2016 to 2019). For the wider study: Peripheral blood samples were taken at the time of initial diagnosis, before any treatment was given. The study used signatures of the TCR beta repertoire to tell Graves' ophthalmopathy apart from Graves' hyperthyroidism and to predict which patients would progress to ophthalmopathy. In total, approximately 130 blood samples were TCR-sequenced: 43 ophthalmopathy, about 75 hyperthyroidism and about 17 hyperthyroidism-to-ophthalmopathy patients. To explore V-J signatures that distinguish ophthalmopathy from hyperthyroidism, a discovery set of 100 patients was enrolled, made up of some 41 with ophthalmopathy and under 65 with stable hyperthyroidism. The independent validation cohort included 18 hyperthyroidism patients plus 17 patients who later progressed from hyperthyroidism to ophthalmopathy. In roughly 6 hyperthyroidism patients, T-cell repertoires of thyroid tissue and blood were compared. After sampling, hyperthyroidism patients received methimazole starting at 30 mg daily, and ophthalmopathy patients received high-dose intravenous methylprednisolone. For training and testing, the 100 or so patients in the discovery cohort were randomly divided in a 7:3 ratio. Study-wide conclusions, independent of this receptor: In validation, the model predicted ophthalmopathy progression with about 71% sensitivity and 72.22% specificity; 12 predicted patients were CT-confirmed with GO in a median of approximately six months. Ophthalmopathy was separated from stable hyperthyroidism by the 13-signature model with around 89% sensitivity and less than 82% specificity in cross-validation and with 80%/75% in the test set. No statistical method was used to predetermine the sample size, and group allocation was not hidden from the investigators. Most expanded thyroid clonotypes with frequency above 0.001 were also detected in blood, suggesting blood repertoires may reflect the thyroid immune response.

Patients with ophthalmopathy had moderately to severely active disease, with a Clinical Activity Score of 3 or more, a NOSPECS grade of 4 or more, and a disease duration of less than 3 months. Patients were excluded if they had other autoimmune diseases, uncontrolled infections, pregnancy or lactation. Clinical symptoms, serum thyroxine, TRAb, thyroid ultrasound and orbital computed tomography formed the basis of the diagnosis. Using Ficoll-Paque density gradient centrifugation, PBMCs were isolated from about 9.4 ml of fresh peripheral blood. Trizol reagent was used to extract the total RNA, and its quality was then checked on an Agilent 2100 Bioanalyzer. This clonotype originated in a man aged 25 to 40 with Graves' ophthalmopathy. Donor details come from another sample of the same person, matched by shared clones. Input material: peripheral blood.

The CDR3 is CASSYSPYQPQHF. DNA sequence: TGTGCCAGCAGTTACTCCCCATATCAGCCCCAGCATTTT. Recombination joined TRBV6-2 or TRBV6-3 with TRBJ1-5; the D gene lacks a confident call. V is reduced by 0 bases and J by 5 bases, leaving a spacing of 5 bases between them. There are 13 amino acids in the CDR3, from cysteine to phenylalanine inclusive. Only CDR3 DNA is held: 39 bases, read in frame from base 1. The germline V gene gives CDR1 as MNHEY and CDR2 as SVGEGT.